These T cell receptor beta chains were read from a single sample in a study of beta chain features in type 1 diabetes. The assay was immunoSEQ multiplex PCR, and TCRdb's table has in-frame clones only and misses some. This sample has a few hundred thousand clones, with approximately 14% found just once. The source material was naive CD4+ T cells from blood. Source of these receptors: a man younger than 45 in good health. Both conserved end residues are part of each CDR3. Each record gives: D gene, J gene, V gene, clone size, CDR3 protein, CDR3 DNA. A D gene is named only where the DNA matches it firmly. Clone size is given for some rows only: seen once, a few or many times, or a class if the clone is expanded.

TRBD1,TRBJ2-3,TRBV7-2,-,CASSYGTGGDTQYF,TGTGCCAGCAGCTATGGGACAGGGGGAGATACGCAGTATTTT
-,TRBJ2-5,TRBV27,-,CASSLLGGGETQYF,TGTGCCAGCAGTTTATTGGGGGGCGGGGAGACCCAGTACTTC
-,TRBJ1-5,TRBV4-1,once,CASSPNPGGLNQPQHF,TGCGCCAGCAGCCCCAACCCGGGGGGTCTCAATCAGCCCCAGCATTTT
-,TRBJ1-1,TRBV7-9,-,CASSLASVSNTEAFF,TGTGCCAGCAGCTTAGCGTCAGTTTCGAACACTGAAGCTTTCTTT
-,TRBJ2-7,TRBV27,-,CASSPGLLSYEQYF,TGTGCCAGCAGTCCGGGCCTACTCTCCTACGAGCAGTACTTC
-,TRBJ2-7,TRBV29-1,-,CSASLGGFEQYF,TGCAGCGCTTCCCTGGGGGGCTTCGAGCAGTACTTC
-,TRBJ1-4,TRBV13,few,CASSFRGPTGEKLFF,TGTGCCAGCAGCTTCCGGGGGCCTACGGGTGAAAAACTGTTTTTT
-,TRBJ1-5,TRBV21-1,-,CASSKGANQPQHF,TGTGCCAGCAGCAAAGGGGCCAATCAGCCCCAGCATTTT
TRBD1,TRBJ2-1,TRBV5-4,few,CASSYTTGAFRDEQFF,TGTGCCAGCAGCTATACGACAGGGGCGTTTAGGGATGAGCAGTTCTTC
-,TRBJ2-7,TRBV2,-,CASSEAAGPKYF,TGTGCCAGCAGTGAAGCGGCAGGTCCGAAGTACTTC